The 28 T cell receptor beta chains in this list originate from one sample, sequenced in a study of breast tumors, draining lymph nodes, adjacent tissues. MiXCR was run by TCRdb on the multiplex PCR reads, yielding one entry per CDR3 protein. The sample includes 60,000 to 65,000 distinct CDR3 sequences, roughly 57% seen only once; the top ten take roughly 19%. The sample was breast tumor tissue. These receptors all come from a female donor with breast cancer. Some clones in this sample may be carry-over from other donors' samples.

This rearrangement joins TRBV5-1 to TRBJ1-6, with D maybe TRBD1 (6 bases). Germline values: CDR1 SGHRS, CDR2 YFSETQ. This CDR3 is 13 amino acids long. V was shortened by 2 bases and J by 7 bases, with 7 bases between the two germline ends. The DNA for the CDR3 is TGCGCCAGCAGCTTAGGGGGAAATTCACCCCTCCACTTT. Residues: CASSLGGNSPLHF.

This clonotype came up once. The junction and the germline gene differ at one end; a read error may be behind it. The CDR3 bases are TGTGTCAGCAGCTTAGCTGGCTACGAGCAGTACTTC. Translating gives CVSSLAGYEQYF. V usage is TRBV7-2 and J usage is TRBJ2-7; no clear D. The CDR3 is made up of 12 amino acids. Germline loops: CDR1 SGHTA, CDR2 FQGNSA.

Written as DNA, the CDR3 is TGTGCCAGCAGCTTACGAGGCACCGGGGAGCTGTTTTTT. As protein: CASSLRGTGELFF. This rearrangement joins TRBV11-2 to TRBJ2-2; D call uncertain. Germline V gene sequence: CDR1 SGHAT, CDR2 FQNNGV. V shed 2 bases and J shed 4 bases, with 5 bases lying between them. The CDR3 has 13 residues.

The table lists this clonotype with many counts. CDR3 region: CASSLVGSSSYEQYF. The CDR3 coding sequence is TGTGCCAGCAGCTTAGTCGGCTCGAGCTCCTACGAGCAGTACTTC. V and J are TRBV7-9 and TRBJ2-7; D gene uncertain. With 1 base removed from V and 0 bases from J, the gap between germline ends came to 10 bases. The V gene's germline CDR1 is SEHNR and CDR2 FQNEAQ (reference sequence). This CDR3 has 15 amino acids.

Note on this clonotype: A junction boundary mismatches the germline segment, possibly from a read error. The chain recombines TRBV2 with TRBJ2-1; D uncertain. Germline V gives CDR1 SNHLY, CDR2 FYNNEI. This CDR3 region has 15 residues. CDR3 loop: CASGETGGAYNEQFF. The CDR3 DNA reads TGTGCCAGCGGTGAGACTGGCGGAGCCTACAATGAGCAGTTCTTC.

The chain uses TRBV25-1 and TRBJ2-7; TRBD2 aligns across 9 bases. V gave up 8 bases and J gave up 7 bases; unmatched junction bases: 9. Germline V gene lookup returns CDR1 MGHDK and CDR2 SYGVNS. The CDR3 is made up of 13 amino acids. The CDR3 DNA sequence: TGTGCCAGCTCAGCGGGGGGTTCGGTAGAGCAGTACTTC. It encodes CASSAGGSVEQYF.

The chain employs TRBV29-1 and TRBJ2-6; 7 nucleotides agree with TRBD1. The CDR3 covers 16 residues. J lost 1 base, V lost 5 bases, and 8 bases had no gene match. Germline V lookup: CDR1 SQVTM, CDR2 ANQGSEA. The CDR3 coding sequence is TGCAGCGTTACGACAGGGATGAGTTCTGGGGCCAACGTCCTGACTTTC. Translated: CSVTTGMSSGANVLTF.

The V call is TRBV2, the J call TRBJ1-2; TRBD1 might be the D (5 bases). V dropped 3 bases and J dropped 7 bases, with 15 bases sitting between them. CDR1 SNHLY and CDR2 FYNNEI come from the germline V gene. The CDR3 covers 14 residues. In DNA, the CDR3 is TGTGCCAGCAGTGAGGGGGGATCGCCGGTTGGCTACACCTTC. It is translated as CASSEGGSPVGYTF. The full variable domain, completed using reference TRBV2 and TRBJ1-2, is EPEVTQTPSHQVTQMGQEVILRCVPISNHLYFYWYRQILGQKVEFLVSFYNNEISEKSEIFDDQFSVERPDGSNFTLKIRSTKLEDSAMYFCASSEGGSPVGYTFGSGTRLTVV.

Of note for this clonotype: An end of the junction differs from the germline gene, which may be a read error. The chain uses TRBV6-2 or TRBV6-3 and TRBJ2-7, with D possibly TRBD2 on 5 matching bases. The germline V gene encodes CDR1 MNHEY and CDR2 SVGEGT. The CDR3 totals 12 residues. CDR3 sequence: CASSHSTREEYF. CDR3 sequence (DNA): TGTGCCAGCAGTCACTCGACCCGGGAAGAGTACTTC.

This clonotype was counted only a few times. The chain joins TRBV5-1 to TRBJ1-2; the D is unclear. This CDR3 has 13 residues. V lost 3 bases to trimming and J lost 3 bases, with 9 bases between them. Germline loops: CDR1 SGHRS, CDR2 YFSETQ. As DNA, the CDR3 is TGCGCCAGCAGCTACCGGGTGGACTATGGCTACACCTTC. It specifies CASSYRVDYGYTF.

CDR3 sequence: CASSPGVMPGNGYTF. The CDR3 nucleotides are TGTGCCAGCAGCCCTGGCGTAATGCCAGGGAATGGCTACACCTTC. The chain has TRBV9 and TRBJ1-2; D perhaps matches TRBD1 (5 bases). This CDR3 contains 15 residues. Trimming removed 4 bases at V and 6 bases at J, with 19 bases between. Germline V gene sequence: CDR1 SGDLS, CDR2 YYNGEE.

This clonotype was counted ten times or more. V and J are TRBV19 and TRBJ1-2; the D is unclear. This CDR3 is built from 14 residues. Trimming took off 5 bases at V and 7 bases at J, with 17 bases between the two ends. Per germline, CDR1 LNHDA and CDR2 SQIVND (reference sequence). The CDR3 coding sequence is TGTGCCAGTAGTCCCCGTTTCGGGCTCGGTGGCTACACCTTC. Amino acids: CASSPRFGLGGYTF.

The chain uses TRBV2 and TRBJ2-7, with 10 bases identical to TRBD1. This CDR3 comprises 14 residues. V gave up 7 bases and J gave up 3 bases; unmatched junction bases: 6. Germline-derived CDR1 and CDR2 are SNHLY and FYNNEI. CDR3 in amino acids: CASIRDRGFYEQYF. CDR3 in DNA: TGTGCCAGCATAAGGGACAGGGGTTTCTACGAGCAGTACTTC.

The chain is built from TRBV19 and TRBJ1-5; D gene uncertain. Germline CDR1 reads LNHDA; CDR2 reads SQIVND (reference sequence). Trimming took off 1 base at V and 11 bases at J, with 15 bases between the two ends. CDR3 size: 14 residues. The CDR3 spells CASSIGGPVETQHF. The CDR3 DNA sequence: TGTGCCAGTAGTATAGGCGGTCCGGTGGAGACCCAGCATTTT.

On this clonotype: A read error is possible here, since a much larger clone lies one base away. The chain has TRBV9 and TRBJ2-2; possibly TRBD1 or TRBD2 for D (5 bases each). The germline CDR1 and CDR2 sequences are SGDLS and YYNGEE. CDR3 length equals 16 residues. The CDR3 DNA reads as TGTGCCAGCAGCGTAGTCAAGGGTTTGAACACCGGGGCGCTGTTTTTT. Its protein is CASSVVKGLNTGALFF. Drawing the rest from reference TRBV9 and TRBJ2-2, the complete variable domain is DSGVTQTPKHLITATGQRVTLRCSPRSGDLSVYWYQQSLDQGLQFLIQYYNGEERAKGNILERFSAQQFPDLHSELNLSSLELGDSALYFCASSVVKGLNTGALFFGEGSRLTVL.

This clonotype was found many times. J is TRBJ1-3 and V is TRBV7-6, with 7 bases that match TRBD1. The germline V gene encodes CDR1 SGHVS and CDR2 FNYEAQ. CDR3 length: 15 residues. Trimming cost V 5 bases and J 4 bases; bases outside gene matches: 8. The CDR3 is CASSPDEGAGNTIYF. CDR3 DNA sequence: TGTGCCAGCAGCCCTGATGAGGGGGCGGGAAACACCATATATTTT.

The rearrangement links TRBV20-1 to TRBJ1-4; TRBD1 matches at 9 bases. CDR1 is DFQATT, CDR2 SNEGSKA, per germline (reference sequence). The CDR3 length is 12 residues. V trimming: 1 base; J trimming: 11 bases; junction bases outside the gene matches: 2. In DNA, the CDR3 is TGCAGTGCTAGAGGGGACAGGGACAAACTGTTTTTT. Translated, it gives CSARGDRDKLFF.

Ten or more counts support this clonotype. The CDR3: CASTNRGAYTTNEKLFF. In DNA, the CDR3 is TGTGCCAGTACCAACCGGGGTGCATATACAACTAATGAAAAACTGTTTTTT. This rearrangement joins TRBV19 to TRBJ1-4; D remains unclear. V was trimmed by 7 bases and J by 0 bases, leaving 18 bases between them. Germline V CDR1 and CDR2: LNHDA, SQIVND (reference sequence). CDR3 size: 17 residues.

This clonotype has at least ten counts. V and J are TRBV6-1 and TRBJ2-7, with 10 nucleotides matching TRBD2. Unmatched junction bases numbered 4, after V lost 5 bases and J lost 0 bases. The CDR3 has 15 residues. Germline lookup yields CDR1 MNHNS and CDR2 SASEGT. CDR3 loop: CASSQERGGSYEQYF. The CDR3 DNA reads TGTGCCAGCAGTCAAGAGCGGGGGGGCTCCTACGAGCAGTACTTC.

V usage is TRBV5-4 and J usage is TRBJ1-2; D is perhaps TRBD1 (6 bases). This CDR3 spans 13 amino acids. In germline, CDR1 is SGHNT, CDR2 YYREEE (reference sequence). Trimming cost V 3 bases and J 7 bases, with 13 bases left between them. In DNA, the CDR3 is TGTGCCAGCAGCTCTCAGGGGATCGGTGGCTACACCTTC. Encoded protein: CASSSQGIGGYTF. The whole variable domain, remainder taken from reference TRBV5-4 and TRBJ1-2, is ETGVTQSPTHLIKTRGQQVTLRCSSQSGHNTVSWYQQALGQGPQFIFQYYREEENGRGNFPPRFSGLQFPNYSSELNVNALELDDSALYLCASSSQGIGGYTFGSGTRLTVV.

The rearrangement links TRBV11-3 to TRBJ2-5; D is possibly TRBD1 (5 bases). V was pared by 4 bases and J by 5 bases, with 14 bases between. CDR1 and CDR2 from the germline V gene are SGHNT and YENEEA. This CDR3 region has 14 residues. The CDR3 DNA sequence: TGTGCCAGCAGCTCCCCAGATAAGGGGGAGACCCAGTACTTC. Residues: CASSSPDKGETQYF.

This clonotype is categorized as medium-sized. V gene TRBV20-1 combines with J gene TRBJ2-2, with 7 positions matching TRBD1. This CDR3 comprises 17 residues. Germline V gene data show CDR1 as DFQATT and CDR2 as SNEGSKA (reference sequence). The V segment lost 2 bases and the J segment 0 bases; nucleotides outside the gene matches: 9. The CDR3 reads CSARKQGYGSNTGELFF. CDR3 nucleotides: TGCAGTGCTAGAAAACAGGGGTACGGCTCGAACACCGGGGAGCTGTTTTTT.

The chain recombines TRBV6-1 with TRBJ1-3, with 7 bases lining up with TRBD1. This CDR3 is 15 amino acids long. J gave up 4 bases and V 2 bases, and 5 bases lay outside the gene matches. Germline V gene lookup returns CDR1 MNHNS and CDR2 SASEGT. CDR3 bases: TGTGCCAGCAGTGAATCGATGGGACAGGGAAACACCATATATTTT. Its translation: CASSESMGQGNTIYF.

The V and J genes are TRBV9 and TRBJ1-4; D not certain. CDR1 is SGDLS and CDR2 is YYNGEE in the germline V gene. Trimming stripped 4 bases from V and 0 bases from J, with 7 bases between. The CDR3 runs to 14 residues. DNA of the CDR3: TGTGCCAGCAGCAACAGTGCAACTAATGAAAAACTGTTTTTT. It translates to CASSNSATNEKLFF.

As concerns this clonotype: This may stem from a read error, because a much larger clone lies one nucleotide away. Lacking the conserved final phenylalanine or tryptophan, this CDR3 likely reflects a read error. The CDR3 coding sequence is TGCAGCGTTCAGGTCGGGCAGAACACTGAAGCTTTCCTT. This translates into CSVQVGQNTEAFL. The rearrangement uses TRBV29-1 and TRBJ1-1; no firm D call. V was pared by 5 bases and J by 1 base, with 11 bases between. Per germline, CDR1 SQVTM and CDR2 ANQGSEA. The length of the CDR3 is 13 residues.

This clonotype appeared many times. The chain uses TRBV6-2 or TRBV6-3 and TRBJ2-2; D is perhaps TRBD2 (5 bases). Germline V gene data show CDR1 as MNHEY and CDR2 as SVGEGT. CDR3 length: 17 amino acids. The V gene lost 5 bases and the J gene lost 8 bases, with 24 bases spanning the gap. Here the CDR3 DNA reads TGTGCCAGCAGTCCCAAAGACTACTTGAAGGCAGCAGGGGAGCTGTTTTTT. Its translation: CASSPKDYLKAAGELFF.

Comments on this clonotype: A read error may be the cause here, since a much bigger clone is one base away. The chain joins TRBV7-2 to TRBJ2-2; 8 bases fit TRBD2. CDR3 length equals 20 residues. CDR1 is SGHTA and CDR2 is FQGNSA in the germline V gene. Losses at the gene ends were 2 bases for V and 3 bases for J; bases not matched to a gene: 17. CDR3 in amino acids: CASSLRGGYSSGPHTGELFF. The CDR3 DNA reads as TGTGCCAGCAGCTTAAGGGGGGGGTACTCTAGCGGGCCGCACACCGGGGAGCTGTTTTTT.

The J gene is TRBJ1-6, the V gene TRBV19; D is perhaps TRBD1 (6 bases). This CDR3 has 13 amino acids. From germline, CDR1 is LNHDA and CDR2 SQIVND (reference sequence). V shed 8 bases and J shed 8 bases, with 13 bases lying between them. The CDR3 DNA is TGTGCCAGTCACCGGGACACCTATTCACCCCTCCACTTT. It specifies CASHRDTYSPLHF.